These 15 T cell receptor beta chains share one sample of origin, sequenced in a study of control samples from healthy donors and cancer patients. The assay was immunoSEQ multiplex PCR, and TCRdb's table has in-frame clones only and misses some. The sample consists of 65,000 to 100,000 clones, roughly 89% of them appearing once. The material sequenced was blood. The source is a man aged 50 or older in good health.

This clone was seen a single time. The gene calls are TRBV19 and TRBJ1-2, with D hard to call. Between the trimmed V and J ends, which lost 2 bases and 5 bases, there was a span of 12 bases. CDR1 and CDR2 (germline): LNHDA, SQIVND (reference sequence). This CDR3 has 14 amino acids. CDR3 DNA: TGTGCCAGTAGTATATTAGACATTTCTTATGGCTACACCTTC. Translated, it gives CASSILDISYGYTF.

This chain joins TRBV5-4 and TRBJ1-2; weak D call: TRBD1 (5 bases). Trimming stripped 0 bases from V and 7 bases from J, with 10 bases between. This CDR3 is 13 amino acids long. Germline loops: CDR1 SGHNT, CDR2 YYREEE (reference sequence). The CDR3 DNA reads TGTGCCAGCAGCTTGGCAGGGACTCGTGGCTACACCTTC. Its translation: CASSLAGTRGYTF.

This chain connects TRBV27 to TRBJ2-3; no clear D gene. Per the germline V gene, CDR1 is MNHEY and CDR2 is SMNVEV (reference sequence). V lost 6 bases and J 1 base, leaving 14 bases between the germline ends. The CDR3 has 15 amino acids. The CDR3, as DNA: TGTGCCAGCAGCCTAGGGAACTTTCGCACAGATACGCAGTATTTT. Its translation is CASSLGNFRTDTQYF.

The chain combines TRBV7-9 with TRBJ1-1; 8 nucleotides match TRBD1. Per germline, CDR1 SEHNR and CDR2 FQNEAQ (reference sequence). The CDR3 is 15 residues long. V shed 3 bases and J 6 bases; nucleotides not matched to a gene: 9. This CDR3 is CASSFSQGATAEAFF. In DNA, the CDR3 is TGTGCCAGCAGCTTTAGTCAGGGGGCCACCGCTGAAGCTTTCTTT.

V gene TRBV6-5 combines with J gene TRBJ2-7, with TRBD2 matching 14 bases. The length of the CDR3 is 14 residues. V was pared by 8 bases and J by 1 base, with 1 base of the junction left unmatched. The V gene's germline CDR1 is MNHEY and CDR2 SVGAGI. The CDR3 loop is CASGLAGGSYEQYF. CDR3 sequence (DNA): TGTGCCAGCGGACTAGCGGGGGGTTCCTACGAGCAGTACTTC.

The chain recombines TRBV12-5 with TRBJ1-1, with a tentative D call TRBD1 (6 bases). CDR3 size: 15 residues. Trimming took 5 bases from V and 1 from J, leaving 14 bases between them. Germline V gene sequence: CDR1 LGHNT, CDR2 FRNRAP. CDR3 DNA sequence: TGTGCTAGTGGTCGGCGGACAGTTCCGAACACTGAAGCTTTCTTT. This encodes CASGRRTVPNTEAFF.

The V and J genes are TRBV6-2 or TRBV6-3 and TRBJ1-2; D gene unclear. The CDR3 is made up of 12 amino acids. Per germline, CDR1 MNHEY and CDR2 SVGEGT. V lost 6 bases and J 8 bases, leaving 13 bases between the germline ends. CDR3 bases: TGTGCCAGCAGCTTACAAGGGTTAGGCTACACCTTC. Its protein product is CASSLQGLGYTF.

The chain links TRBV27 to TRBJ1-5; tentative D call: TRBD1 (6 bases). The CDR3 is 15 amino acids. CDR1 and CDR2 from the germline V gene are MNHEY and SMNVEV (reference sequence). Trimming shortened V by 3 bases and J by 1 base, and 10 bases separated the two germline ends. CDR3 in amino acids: CASSLNRESNQPQHF. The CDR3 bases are TGTGCCAGCAGTTTGAACAGGGAAAGCAATCAGCCCCAGCATTTT.

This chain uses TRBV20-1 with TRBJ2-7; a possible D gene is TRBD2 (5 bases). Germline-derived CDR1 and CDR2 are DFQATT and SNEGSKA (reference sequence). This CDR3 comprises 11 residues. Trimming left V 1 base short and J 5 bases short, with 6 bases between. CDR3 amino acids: CSARGGNEQYF. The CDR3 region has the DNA TGCAGTGCTAGAGGAGGGAACGAGCAGTACTTC.

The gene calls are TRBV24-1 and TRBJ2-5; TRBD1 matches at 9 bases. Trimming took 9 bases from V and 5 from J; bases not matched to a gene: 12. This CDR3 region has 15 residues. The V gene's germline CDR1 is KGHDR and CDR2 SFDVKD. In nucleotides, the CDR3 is TGTGCCACCGGGGATCGGACAGGGGTTCAGGAGACCCAGTACTTC. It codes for CATGDRTGVQETQYF.

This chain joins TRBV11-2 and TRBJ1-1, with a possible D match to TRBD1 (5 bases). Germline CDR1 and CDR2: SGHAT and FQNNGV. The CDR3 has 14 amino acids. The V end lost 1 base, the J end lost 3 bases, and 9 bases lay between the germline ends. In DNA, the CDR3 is TGTGCCAGCAGCTTAGGAACCAGGGACACTGAAGCTTTCTTT. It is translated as CASSLGTRDTEAFF.

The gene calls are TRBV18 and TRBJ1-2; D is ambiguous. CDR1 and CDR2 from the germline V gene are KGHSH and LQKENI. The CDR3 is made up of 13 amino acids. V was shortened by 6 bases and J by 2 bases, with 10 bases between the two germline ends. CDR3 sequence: CASSENWNYGYTF. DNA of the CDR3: TGTGCCAGCTCCGAAAATTGGAACTATGGCTACACCTTC.

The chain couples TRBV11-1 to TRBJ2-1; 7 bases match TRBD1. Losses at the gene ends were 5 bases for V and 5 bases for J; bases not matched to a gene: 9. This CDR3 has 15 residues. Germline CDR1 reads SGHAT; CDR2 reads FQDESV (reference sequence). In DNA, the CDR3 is TGTGCCAGCAGCCCCAGAGGGGGCCCAAACAATGAGCAGTTCTTC. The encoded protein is CASSPRGGPNNEQFF.

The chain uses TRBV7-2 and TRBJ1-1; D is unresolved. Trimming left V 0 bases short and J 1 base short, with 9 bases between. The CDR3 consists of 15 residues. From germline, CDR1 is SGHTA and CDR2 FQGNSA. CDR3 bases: TGTGCCAGCAGCTTAGCGGCCGGGCGGAACACTGAAGCTTTCTTT. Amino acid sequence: CASSLAAGRNTEAFF.

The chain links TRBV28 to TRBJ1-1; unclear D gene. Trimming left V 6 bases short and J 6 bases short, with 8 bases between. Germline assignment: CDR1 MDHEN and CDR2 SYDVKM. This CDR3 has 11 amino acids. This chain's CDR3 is CASSQRSEAFF. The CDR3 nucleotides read TGTGCCAGCAGCCAACGGTCTGAAGCTTTCTTT.